The source of this T cell receptor beta chain is a study of vaccination effects on CD4 cells after COVID-19. Whole-study context: BNT162b2 vaccine or mRNA-1273 vaccine was given to participants in two doses.

Peptide-pool stimulation followed by sequencing identified expanded antigen-specific CD4+ clonotypes in the ViraFEST assay. At the end of around eleven days of culture, CD4+ T cells were isolated. Previously uninfected by SARS-CoV-2, the vaccine recipients also showed negative nucleocapsid antibodies. Only in-frame clones appear in the TCRdb table, and some are missing; sequencing was by immunoSEQ multiplex PCR. The repertoire holds approximately 54,000 clones, with over 80% as singletons. Worth noting for this clone: Its antigen is not known.

Study results and caveats: Few convalescent patients and no early post-infection timepoints were included in the study.

The receptor's source is a human donor who received a COVID-19 vaccine. Here the sequenced sample was CD4+ T cells from PBMCs cultured with HCoV-229E spike peptides, taken before COVID-19 vaccination.

CDR3 DNA: TGCGCCAGCAGCATTGGACAGGGGATCGCTAATGAAAAACTGTTTTTT. This encodes CASSIGQGIANEKLFF. This sequence joins TRBV5-1 and TRBJ1-4, with 9 bases matching TRBD1. This CDR3 contains 16 residues. J gave up 3 bases and V 4 bases, and 7 bases lay outside the gene matches. CDR1 is SGHRS, CDR2 YFSETQ, per germline.